These 21 T cell receptor beta chains were all obtained from the same sample, sequenced in a study of cytomegalovirus exposure and HLA in healthy donors. TCRdb's table, derived via immunoSEQ multiplex PCR, lists solely in-frame clones and lacks some. Of about 220,000 clones detected, 75% to 95% appear once; the ten largest clones hold roughly 1%. The specimen was PBMCs. The receptors stem from a woman between 18 and 30 years old in good health and CMV-seronegative.

J is TRBJ2-2 and V is TRBV5-4; possible D gene TRBD1, 5 bases. V was shortened by 4 bases and J by 2 bases, with 9 bases between the two germline ends. The CDR3 runs 14 residues. Germline V lookup: CDR1 SGHNT, CDR2 YYREEE (reference sequence). CDR3 region: CASSARENTGELFF. The CDR3 region has the DNA TGTGCCAGCAGCGCCAGGGAAAACACCGGGGAGCTGTTTTTT.

V gene TRBV5-1 combines with J gene TRBJ2-3; D perhaps matches TRBD2 (7 bases). The CDR3 loop spans 14 amino acids. Trimming pared 6 bases from V and 1 base from J, leaving 12 bases between. The V gene's germline CDR1 is SGHRS and CDR2 YFSETQ. DNA for the CDR3: TGCGCCAGCACTAGGGGGGGCGGCACAGATACGCAGTATTTT. It encodes CASTRGGGTDTQYF.

This sequence joins TRBV7-3 and TRBJ2-3; a weak D match, TRBD2 (6 bases). CDR1 is SGHTA, CDR2 FQGTGA, per germline. CDR3 size: 16 residues. The V and J ends lost 1 base and 0 bases respectively, with 11 bases between them. DNA of the CDR3: TGTGCCAGCAGCTTAATACCCAGCGGGAGCACAGATACGCAGTATTTT. Its translation is CASSLIPSGSTDTQYF. Full variable domain (remainder filled in from reference TRBV7-3 and TRBJ2-3): GAGVSQTPSNKVTEKGKYVELRCDPISGHTALYWYRQSLGQGPEFLIYFQGTGAADDSGLPNDRFFAVRPEGSVSTLKIQRTERGDSAVYLCASSLIPSGSTDTQYFGPGTRLTVL.

The genes are TRBV30 and TRBJ2-1; 9 nucleotides match TRBD1. The V segment lost 4 bases and the J segment 0 bases; nucleotides outside the gene matches: 4. The CDR3 sequence is 15 residues long. Per the germline V gene, CDR1 is GTSNPN and CDR2 is SVGIG (reference sequence). The CDR3 sequence is CAWNTGGASYNEQFF. In DNA form, the CDR3 reads TGTGCCTGGAACACAGGGGGCGCCTCCTACAATGAGCAGTTCTTC.

Here the CDR3 reads CASSLDGVGSEGYTF. The CDR3 DNA reads as TGCGCCAGCAGCTTGGACGGGGTGGGAAGTGAGGGCTACACCTTC. The chain joins TRBV5-1 to TRBJ1-2; D call uncertain. The germline V and J ends were trimmed by 0 bases and 8 bases, with 17 bases remaining between them. The V gene's germline CDR1 is SGHRS and CDR2 YFSETQ. The CDR3 sequence is 15 residues long.

This chain joins TRBV6-5 and TRBJ2-7, with 11 bases that match TRBD2. Germline trimming cut 10 bases from V and 4 bases from J; bases unmatched to any gene: 9. This CDR3 region has 14 residues. Germline CDR1 is MNHEY and CDR2 is SVGAGI. DNA of the CDR3: TGTGCCACCCGATTACTAGCGGGAGTATACGAGCAGTACTTC. Encoded protein: CATRLLAGVYEQYF.

The J gene is TRBJ2-5, the V gene TRBV27, with a possible D match to TRBD2 (6 bases). Trimming pared 5 bases from V and 8 bases from J, leaving 18 bases between. CDR3 size: 14 residues. Germline V CDR1 and CDR2: MNHEY, SMNVEV (reference sequence). CDR3 residues: CASSINYGAGTQYF. CDR3 in DNA: TGTGCCAGCAGTATAAATTACGGAGCGGGTACCCAGTACTTC.

V is TRBV30 and J is TRBJ2-7; no clear D gene. Trimming took 4 bases from V and 5 from J, leaving 18 bases between them. Germline loops: CDR1 GTSNPN, CDR2 SVGIG (reference sequence). The CDR3 spans 14 residues. CDR3 loop: CAWNQAPAPNEQYF. As DNA, the CDR3 is TGTGCCTGGAACCAGGCCCCCGCCCCTAACGAGCAGTACTTC. Variable domain in full (rest from reference TRBV30 and TRBJ2-7): SQTIHQWPATLVQPVGSPLSLECTVEGTSNPNLYWYRQAAGRGLQLLFYSVGIGQISSEVPQNLSASRPQDRQFILSSKKLLLSDSGFYLCAWNQAPAPNEQYFGPGTRLTVT.

This clone has just one count. The V and J genes are TRBV30 and TRBJ1-1; weak D call: TRBD1 (6 bases). The CDR3 runs to 16 residues. Per germline, CDR1 GTSNPN and CDR2 SVGIG (reference sequence). Trimming took off 3 bases at V and 0 bases at J, with 17 bases between the two ends. The CDR3 sequence: CAWSEDRPTVNTEAFF. CDR3 nucleotide sequence: TGTGCCTGGAGCGAAGACAGGCCCACTGTGAACACTGAAGCTTTCTTT.

This clone has a single count. The chain couples TRBV6-1 to TRBJ2-3, with TRBD2 matching over 11 bases. Germline V CDR1 and CDR2: MNHNS, SASEGT. V was clipped by 3 bases and J by 6 bases; unmatched bases: 11. The CDR3 has 17 amino acids. Here the CDR3 reads CASSDSLYSGRADTQYF. CDR3 DNA: TGTGCCAGCAGTGATTCCCTCTATAGCGGGAGGGCGGATACGCAGTATTTT.

The chain is built from TRBV29-1 and TRBJ2-5, with TRBD1 matching over 8 bases. The CDR3 length is 17 residues. Germline CDR1 reads SQVTM; CDR2 reads ANQGSEA. The V segment lost 7 bases and the J segment 2 bases; nucleotides outside the gene matches: 18. The CDR3 nucleotides read TGCAGCGGTTCGGGGACCAGACAGGGGCCGTTTCAAGAGACCCAGTACTTC. It encodes CSGSGTRQGPFQETQYF.

The CDR3 DNA reads TGCGCCAGCAGCTTCAGGCCAGCGGGATTAATCGATGAGCAGTTCTTC. This codes for CASSFRPAGLIDEQFF. This chain links TRBV5-1 with TRBJ2-1, with 7 nucleotides matching TRBD2. The germline V gene has CDR1 SGHRS and CDR2 YFSETQ. J was trimmed by 8 bases and V by 2 bases; bases with no gene match: 13. The CDR3 extends over 16 amino acids.

J is TRBJ1-1 and V is TRBV30; D is ambiguous. Germline V gives CDR1 GTSNPN, CDR2 SVGIG (reference sequence). The CDR3 is 11 residues long. V lost 2 bases, J lost 2 bases, and 3 bases lay in between. CDR3 amino acids: CAWSHNTEAFF. As DNA, the CDR3 is TGTGCCTGGAGTCATAACACTGAAGCTTTCTTT.

This rearrangement joins TRBV27 to TRBJ1-2; a possible D gene is TRBD1 (6 bases). This CDR3 region has 13 residues. V gave up 6 bases and J gave up 7 bases, with 15 bases separating them. Germline CDR1 is MNHEY and CDR2 is SMNVEV (reference sequence). The CDR3, as DNA: TGTGCCAGCAGGCCCCATACAGGGCTTGGCTACACCTTC. Its protein is CASRPHTGLGYTF.

V and J are TRBV19 and TRBJ1-1, with D maybe TRBD1 (5 bases). The germline V gene encodes CDR1 LNHDA and CDR2 SQIVND (reference sequence). This CDR3 region has 16 residues. Trimming left V 6 bases short and J 3 bases short, with 20 bases between. CDR3 DNA sequence: TGTGCCAGTAGCCCTGGGAAAGGTCAGGGTGACACTGAAGCTTTCTTT. Protein: CASSPGKGQGDTEAFF.

The chain links TRBV7-2 to TRBJ2-1, with TRBD2 identical over 8 bases. Germline CDR1 and CDR2: SGHTA and FQGNSA. Losses at the gene ends were 1 base for V and 8 bases for J; bases not matched to a gene: 7. CDR3 length equals 15 residues. The CDR3 DNA sequence: TGTGCCAGCAGCTTAGGAGCGGGAGTGGTTGATGAGCAGTTCTTC. This encodes CASSLGAGVVDEQFF.

The gene calls are TRBV27 and TRBJ2-1, with 8 bases matching TRBD1. Trimming at V came to 8 bases and at J to 2 bases, leaving 11 bases not matched to a gene. This CDR3 comprises 16 residues. CDR1 is MNHEY, CDR2 SMNVEV, per germline (reference sequence). The CDR3 sequence: CASGTGPINPYNEQFF. The CDR3 DNA follows: TGTGCCAGCGGGACAGGCCCAATTAACCCCTACAATGAGCAGTTCTTC.

The chain recombines TRBV15 with TRBJ2-2, with a possible D match to TRBD2 (5 bases). V was cut by 5 bases and J by 6 bases, with 19 bases left in between. Looked up from germline, CDR1 is LNHNV and CDR2 is YYDKDF (reference sequence). CDR3 length: 16 amino acids. The CDR3 spells CATSPRTGRRAGELFF. For the CDR3, the DNA is TGTGCCACCAGCCCCCGGACGGGCAGGCGGGCCGGGGAGCTGTTTTTT.

This clone was seen a few times. The CDR3 coding sequence is TGTGCCAGCAGTGAGAGGGGGCTTAACGGCTACACCTTC. Residues: CASSERGLNGYTF. The V call is TRBV2, the J call TRBJ1-2, with 7 nucleotides matching TRBD1. Trimming at V came to 3 bases and at J to 8 bases, leaving 6 bases not matched to a gene. CDR1 is SNHLY, CDR2 FYNNEI, per germline. CDR3 size: 13 residues. Supplemented by reference TRBV2 and TRBJ1-2, the full variable domain reads EPEVTQTPSHQVTQMGQEVILRCVPISNHLYFYWYRQILGQKVEFLVSFYNNEISEKSEIFDDQFSVERPDGSNFTLKIRSTKLEDSAMYFCASSERGLNGYTFGSGTRLTVV.

This clone was detected once. The rearrangement uses TRBV5-1 and TRBJ1-5; 7 bases fit TRBD1. The CDR3 sequence is 15 residues long. The germline gives CDR1 SGHRS, CDR2 YFSETQ. J was trimmed by 4 bases and V by 5 bases; bases with no gene match: 9. The CDR3 sequence is CASRPGTELNQPQHF. The CDR3 nucleotides are TGCGCCAGCAGACCGGGGACAGAGCTGAATCAGCCCCAGCATTTT.

The chain combines TRBV30 with TRBJ2-5, with 9 positions matching TRBD2. The CDR3 spans 15 residues. J gave up 5 bases and V 0 bases, and 7 bases lay outside the gene matches. The germline gives CDR1 GTSNPN, CDR2 SVGIG (reference sequence). The CDR3 nucleotides are TGTGCCTGGAGTGTAGCGGGAGGTTCGCGCGAGACCCAGTACTTC. Translated: CAWSVAGGSRETQYF.